This paragraph covers one TCR beta chain sequence. Its matching antigen is unknown. This sample was taken from a study of post-analysis software for immune sequencing data. The V end lost 4 bases, the J end lost 4 bases, and 12 bases lay between the germline ends. This CDR3 has 14 residues. The germline V gene has CDR1 SEHNR and CDR2 FQNEAQ (reference sequence). Unique molecular identifiers were present in the TCR beta cDNA libraries. TCRdb fed the PCR reads into MiXCR, producing one record per CDR3 protein. The table includes roughly 670,000 distinct CDR3 sequences, roughly three fifths detected once. Findings and limits, study-wide: Patients carried a handful of TRBV segments more frequently than controls did, and TRBV5-6, TRBV5-1 and TRBV20-1 were among them.

The sequence was collected from a girl under 10 years old with multiple sclerosis. The sample consisted of blood. The chain is built from TRBV7-9 and TRBJ2-3; a possible D gene is TRBD1 (6 bases). CDR3 sequence (DNA): TGTGCCAGCAGCTCGAACAGGGCCCCAGATACGCAGTATTTT. Its protein is CASSSNRAPDTQYF. Supplemented by reference TRBV7-9 and TRBJ2-3, the full variable domain reads DTGVSQNPRHKITKRGQNVTFRCDPISEHNRLYWYRQTLGQGPEFLTYFQNEAQLEKSRLLSDRFSAERPKGSFSTLEIQRTEQGDSAMYLCASSSNRAPDTQYFGPGTRLTVL.